This T cell receptor beta chain came from a study of T-cell reconstitution after alpha-beta-depleted transplantation in children. In regard to this clonotype: Its antigen is unidentified.

General study points: Surviving recipient cells, namely T cells and thymic progenitors, were the source of high day-60 TCRbeta diversity in some patients.

CDR3 length: 15 amino acids. Germline values: CDR1 SGHVS, CDR2 FQNEAQ. Germline trimming cut 5 bases from V and 7 bases from J; bases unmatched to any gene: 7. Researchers prepared the TCRbeta library using unique molecular identifiers, the study reports. Using its own MiXCR run on the PCR reads, TCRdb lists one record per CDR3 protein. This table has about 310,000 distinct CDR3 sequences, 20% to 30% appearing once. V usage is TRBV7-8 and J usage is TRBJ2-1, with 11 bases lining up with TRBD2. This TCR came from a male patient aged 10 to 17 who had a stem cell transplant for acute lymphoblastic leukemia, so the T cells may come from the graft donor. The sample consisted of PBMCs, mostly from graft donor cells, taken 180 days after TCRalphabeta/CD19-depleted stem cell transplant. The CDR3 DNA sequence: TGTGCCAGCAGCGGGGGACTAGCGGTTGGGAATGAGCAGTTCTTC. It is translated as CASSGGLAVGNEQFF. Full variable domain (missing parts from reference TRBV7-8 and TRBJ2-1): GAGVSQSPRYKVAKRGQDVALRCDPISGHVSLFWYQQALGQGPEFLTYFQNEAQLDKSGLPSDRFFAERPEGSVSTLKIQRTQQEDSAVYLCASSGGLAVGNEQFFGPGTRLTVL.